This T cell receptor (beta chain) is from a study of identical twins. The authors used template switching to add a universal primer site and gave cDNA unique molecular identifiers. TCRdb re-called the 5' RACE reads with MiXCR, one entry per CDR3 protein. In the table there are about 1.7 million distinct CDR3 sequences, more than 30% of which are singletons. In the case of this clonotype: Its antigen is still unknown.

Findings and limits, study-wide: There were fewer insertions in abundant cord blood beta clonotypes, but memory repertoires showed no such pattern. Out-of-frame beta sequences exhibited a weaker degree of excess twin sharing. Donors were not followed over many years; analysis was cross-sectional.

The TCR originated in a newborn girl in good health. The sample consisted of cord blood.

In nucleotides, the CDR3 is TGTGCCAGCAGCGCAACAGGGGCCCGTGAGGATGGCTACACCTTC. It yields the protein CASSATGAREDGYTF. The chain uses TRBV11-1 and TRBJ1-2, with 7 bases aligning to TRBD1. V was clipped by 5 bases and J by 6 bases; unmatched bases: 12. Germline V CDR1 and CDR2: SGHAT, FQDESV (reference sequence). The CDR3 consists of 15 residues. The full variable domain, with the rest looked up from reference TRBV11-1 and TRBJ1-2, is EAEVAQSPRYKITEKSQAVAFWCDPISGHATLYWYRQILGQGPELLVQFQDESVVDDSQLPKDRFSAERLKGVDSTLKIQPAELGDSAMYLCASSATGAREDGYTFGSGTRLTVV.